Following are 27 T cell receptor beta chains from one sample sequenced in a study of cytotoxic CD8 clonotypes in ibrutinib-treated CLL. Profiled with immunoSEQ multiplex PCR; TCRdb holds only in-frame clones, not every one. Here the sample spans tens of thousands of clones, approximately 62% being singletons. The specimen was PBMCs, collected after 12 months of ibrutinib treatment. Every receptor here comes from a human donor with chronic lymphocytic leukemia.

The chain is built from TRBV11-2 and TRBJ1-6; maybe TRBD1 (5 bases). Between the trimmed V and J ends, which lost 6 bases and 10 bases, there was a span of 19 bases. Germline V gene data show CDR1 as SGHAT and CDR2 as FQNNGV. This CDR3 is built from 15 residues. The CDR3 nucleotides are TGTGCCAGCAGTCCCCAACCGACAGCTGACTCACCCCTCCACTTT. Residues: CASSPQPTADSPLHF.

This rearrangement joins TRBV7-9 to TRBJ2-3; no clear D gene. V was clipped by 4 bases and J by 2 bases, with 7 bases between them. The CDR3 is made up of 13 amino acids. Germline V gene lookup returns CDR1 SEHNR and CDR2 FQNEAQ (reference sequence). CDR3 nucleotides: TGTGCCAGCAGCTACGACTCCACAGATACGCAGTATTTT. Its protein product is CASSYDSTDTQYF.

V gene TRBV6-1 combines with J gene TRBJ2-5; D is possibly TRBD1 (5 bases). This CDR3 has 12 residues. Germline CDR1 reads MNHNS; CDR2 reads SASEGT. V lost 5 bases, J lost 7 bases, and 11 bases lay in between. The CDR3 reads CASSSTGGTQYF. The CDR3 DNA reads TGTGCCAGCAGTTCAACAGGCGGGACCCAGTACTTC.

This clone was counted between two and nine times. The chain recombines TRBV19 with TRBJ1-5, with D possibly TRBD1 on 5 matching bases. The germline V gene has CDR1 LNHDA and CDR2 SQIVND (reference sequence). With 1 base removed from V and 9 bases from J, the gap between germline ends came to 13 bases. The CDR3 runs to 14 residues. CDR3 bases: TGTGCCAGTAGTATAGGAGGGGCCAGGGTGCCCCAGCATTTT. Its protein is CASSIGGARVPQHF. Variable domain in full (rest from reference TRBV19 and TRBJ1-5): DGGITQSPKYLFRKEGQNVTLSCEQNLNHDAMYWYRQDPGQGLRLIYYSQIVNDFQKGDIAEGYSVSREKKESFPLTVTSAQKNPTAFYLCASSIGGARVPQHFGDGTRLSIL.

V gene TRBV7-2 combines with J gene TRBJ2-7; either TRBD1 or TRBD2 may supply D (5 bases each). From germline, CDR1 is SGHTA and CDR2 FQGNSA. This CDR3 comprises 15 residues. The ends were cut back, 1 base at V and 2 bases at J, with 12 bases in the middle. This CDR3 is CASSLVVGTAYEQYF. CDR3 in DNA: TGTGCCAGCAGCTTAGTCGTCGGGACGGCCTACGAGCAGTACTTC.

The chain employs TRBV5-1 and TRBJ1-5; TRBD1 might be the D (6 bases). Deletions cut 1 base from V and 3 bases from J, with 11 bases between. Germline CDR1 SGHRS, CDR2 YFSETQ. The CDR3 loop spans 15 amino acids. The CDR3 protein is CASSLWGDINQPQHF. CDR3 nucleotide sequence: TGCGCCAGCAGCTTGTGGGGGGACATCAATCAGCCCCAGCATTTT.

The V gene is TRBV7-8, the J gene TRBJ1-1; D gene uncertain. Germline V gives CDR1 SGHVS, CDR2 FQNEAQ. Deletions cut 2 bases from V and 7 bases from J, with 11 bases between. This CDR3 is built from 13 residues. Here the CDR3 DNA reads TGTGCCAGCAGCTTATTCGTGGGCGATGAAGCTTTCTTT. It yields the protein CASSLFVGDEAFF.

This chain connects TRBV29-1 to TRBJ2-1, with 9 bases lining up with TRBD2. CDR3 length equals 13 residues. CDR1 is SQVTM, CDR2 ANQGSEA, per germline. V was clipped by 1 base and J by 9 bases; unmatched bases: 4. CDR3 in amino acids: CSVEVAGEGEQFF. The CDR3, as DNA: TGCAGCGTTGAAGTAGCGGGAGAGGGTGAGCAGTTCTTC.

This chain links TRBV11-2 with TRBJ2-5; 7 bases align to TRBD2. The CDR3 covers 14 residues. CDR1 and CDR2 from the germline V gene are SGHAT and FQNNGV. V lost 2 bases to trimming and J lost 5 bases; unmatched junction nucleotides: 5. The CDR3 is CASSLTGGSETQYF. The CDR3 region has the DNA TGTGCCAGCAGCTTAACAGGCGGGAGTGAGACCCAGTACTTC. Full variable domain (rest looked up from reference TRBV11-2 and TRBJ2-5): EAGVAQSPRYKIIEKRQSVAFWCNPISGHATLYWYQQILGQGPKLLIQFQNNGVVDDSQLPKDRFSAERLKGVDSTLKIQPAKLEDSAVYLCASSLTGGSETQYFGPGTRLLVL.

In DNA, the CDR3 is TGCGCCAGCAGCCATCATCAGGGGAACAATCAGCCCCAGCATTTT. Its protein is CASSHHQGNNQPQHF. V gene TRBV4-1 combines with J gene TRBJ1-5; D possibly corresponds to TRBD1 (6 bases). The CDR3 consists of 15 residues. Trimming took off 3 bases at V and 3 bases at J, with 12 bases between the two ends. Per germline, CDR1 MGHRA and CDR2 YSYEKL.

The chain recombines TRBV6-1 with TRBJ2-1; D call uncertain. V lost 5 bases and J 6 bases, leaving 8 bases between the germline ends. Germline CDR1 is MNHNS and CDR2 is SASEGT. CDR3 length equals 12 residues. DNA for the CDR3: TGTGCCAGCAGTCATGGGTCCAATGAGCAGTTCTTC. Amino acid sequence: CASSHGSNEQFF.

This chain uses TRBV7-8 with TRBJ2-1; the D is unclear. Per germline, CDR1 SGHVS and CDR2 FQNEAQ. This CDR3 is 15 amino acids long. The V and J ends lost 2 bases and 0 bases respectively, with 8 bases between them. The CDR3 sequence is CASSLTRNSYNEQFF. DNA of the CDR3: TGTGCCAGCAGCTTAACGCGGAACTCCTACAATGAGCAGTTCTTC. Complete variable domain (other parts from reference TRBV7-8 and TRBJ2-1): GAGVSQSPRYKVAKRGQDVALRCDPISGHVSLFWYQQALGQGPEFLTYFQNEAQLDKSGLPSDRFFAERPEGSVSTLKIQRTQQEDSAVYLCASSLTRNSYNEQFFGPGTRLTVL.

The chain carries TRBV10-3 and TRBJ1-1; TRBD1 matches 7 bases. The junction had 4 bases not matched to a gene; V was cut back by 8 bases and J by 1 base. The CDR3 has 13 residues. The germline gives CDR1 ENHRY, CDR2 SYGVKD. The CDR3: CAISGQRNTEAFF. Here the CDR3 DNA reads TGTGCCATCTCGGGACAGAGGAACACTGAAGCTTTCTTT.

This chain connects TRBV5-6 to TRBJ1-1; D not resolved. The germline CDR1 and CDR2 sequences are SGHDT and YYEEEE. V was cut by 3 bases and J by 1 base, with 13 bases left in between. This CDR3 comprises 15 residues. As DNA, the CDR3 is TGTGCCAGCAGCTCGCGAATAGAATGGAACACTGAAGCTTTCTTT. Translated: CASSSRIEWNTEAFF.

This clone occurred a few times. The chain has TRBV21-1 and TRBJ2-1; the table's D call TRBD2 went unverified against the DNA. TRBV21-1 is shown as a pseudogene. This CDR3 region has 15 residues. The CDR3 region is CASNSGVLGDNEQFF. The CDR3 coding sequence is TGTGCCAGCAACTCGGGAGTTCTAGGCGACAATGAGCAGTTCTTC.

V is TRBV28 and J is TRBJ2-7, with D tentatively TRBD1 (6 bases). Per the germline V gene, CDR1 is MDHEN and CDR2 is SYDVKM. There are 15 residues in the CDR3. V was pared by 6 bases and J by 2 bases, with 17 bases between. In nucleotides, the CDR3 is TGTGCCAGCAGCCCGCCCAGGGGTCGGCCCTACGAGCAGTACTTC. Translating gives CASSPPRGRPYEQYF.

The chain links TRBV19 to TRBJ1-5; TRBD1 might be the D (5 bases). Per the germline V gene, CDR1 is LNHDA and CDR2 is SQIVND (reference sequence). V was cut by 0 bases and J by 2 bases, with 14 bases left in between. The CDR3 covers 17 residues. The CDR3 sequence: CASSIEVLGGGNQPQHF. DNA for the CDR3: TGTGCCAGTAGTATAGAGGTACTAGGAGGGGGCAATCAGCCCCAGCATTTT.

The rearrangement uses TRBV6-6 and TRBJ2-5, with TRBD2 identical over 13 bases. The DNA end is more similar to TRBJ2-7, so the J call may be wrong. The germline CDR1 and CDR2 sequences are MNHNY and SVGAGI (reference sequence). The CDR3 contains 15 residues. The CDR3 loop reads CASSKLAGGLYEQYF. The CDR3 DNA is TGTGCCAGCAGTAAACTAGCGGGAGGGCTCTACGAGCAGTACTTC.

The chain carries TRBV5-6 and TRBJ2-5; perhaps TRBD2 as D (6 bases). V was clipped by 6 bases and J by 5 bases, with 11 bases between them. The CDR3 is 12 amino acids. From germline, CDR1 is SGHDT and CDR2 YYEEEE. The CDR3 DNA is TGTGCCAGCACCCGACGGGAGGAGACCCAGTACTTC. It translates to CASTRREETQYF.

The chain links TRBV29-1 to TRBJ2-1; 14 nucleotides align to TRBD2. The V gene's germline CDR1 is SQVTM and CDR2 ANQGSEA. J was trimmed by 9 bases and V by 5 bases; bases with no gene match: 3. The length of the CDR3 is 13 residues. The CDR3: CSVRLAGGIEQFF. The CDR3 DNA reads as TGCAGCGTTCGACTAGCGGGAGGGATTGAGCAGTTCTTC.

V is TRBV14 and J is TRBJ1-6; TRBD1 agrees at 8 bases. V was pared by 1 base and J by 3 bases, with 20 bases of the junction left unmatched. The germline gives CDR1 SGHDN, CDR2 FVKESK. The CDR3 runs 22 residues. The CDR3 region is CASSQAMRTGSHALSYNSPLHF. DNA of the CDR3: TGTGCCAGCAGCCAAGCAATGAGGACAGGGAGTCACGCCCTGAGCTATAATTCACCCCTCCACTTT.

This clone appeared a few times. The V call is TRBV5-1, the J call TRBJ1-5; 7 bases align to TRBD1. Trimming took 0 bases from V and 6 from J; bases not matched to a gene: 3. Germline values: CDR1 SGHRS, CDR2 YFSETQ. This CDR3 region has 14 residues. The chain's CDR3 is CASSLEGGGQPQHF. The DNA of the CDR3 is TGCGCCAGCAGCTTGGAAGGGGGCGGTCAGCCCCAGCATTTT. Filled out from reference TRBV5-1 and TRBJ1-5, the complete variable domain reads KAGVTQTPRYLIKTRGQQVTLSCSPISGHRSVSWYQQTPGQGLQFLFEYFSETQRNKGNFPGRFSGRQFSNSRSEMNVSTLELGDSALYLCASSLEGGGQPQHFGDGTRLSIL.

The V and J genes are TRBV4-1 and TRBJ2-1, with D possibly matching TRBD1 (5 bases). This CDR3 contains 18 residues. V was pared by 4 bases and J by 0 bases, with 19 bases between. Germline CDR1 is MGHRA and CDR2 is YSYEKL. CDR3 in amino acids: CASSLLRDPAPSYNEQFF. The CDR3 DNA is TGCGCCAGCAGCCTTCTCAGGGATCCAGCTCCCTCCTACAATGAGCAGTTCTTC.

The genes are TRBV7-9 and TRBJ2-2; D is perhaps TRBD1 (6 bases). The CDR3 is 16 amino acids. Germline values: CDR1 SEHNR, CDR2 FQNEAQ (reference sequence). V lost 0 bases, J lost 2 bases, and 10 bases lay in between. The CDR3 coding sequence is TGTGCCAGCAGCTTAGCACAGGGCCCTAACACCGGGGAGCTGTTTTTT. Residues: CASSLAQGPNTGELFF.

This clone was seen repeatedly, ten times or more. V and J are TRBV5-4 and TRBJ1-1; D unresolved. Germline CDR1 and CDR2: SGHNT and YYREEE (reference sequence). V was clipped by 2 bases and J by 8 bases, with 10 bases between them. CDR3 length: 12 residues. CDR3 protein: CASSFNRAEAFF. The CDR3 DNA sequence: TGTGCCAGCAGCTTTAACCGGGCCGAAGCTTTCTTT.

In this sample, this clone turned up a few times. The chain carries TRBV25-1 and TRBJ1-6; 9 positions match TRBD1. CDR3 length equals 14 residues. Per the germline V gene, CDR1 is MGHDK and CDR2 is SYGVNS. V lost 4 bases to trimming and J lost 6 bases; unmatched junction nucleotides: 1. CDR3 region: CASSGTGVNSPLHF. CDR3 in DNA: TGTGCCAGCAGTGGGACAGGGGTTAATTCACCCCTCCACTTT.

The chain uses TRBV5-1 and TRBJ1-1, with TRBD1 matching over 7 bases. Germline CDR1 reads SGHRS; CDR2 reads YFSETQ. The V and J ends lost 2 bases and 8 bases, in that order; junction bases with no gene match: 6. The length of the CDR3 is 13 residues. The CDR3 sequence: CASSLQGRGEAFF. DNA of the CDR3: TGCGCCAGCAGCTTACAGGGGAGAGGGGAAGCTTTCTTT.